The 10 T cell receptor beta chains presented below share a single source sample, sequenced in a study of low-dose radiotherapy and immunotherapy resistance in tumors. The time point was: before trial treatment. TRAV- and TRBV-specific primers were used for first-strand cDNA, which covered alpha and beta chains. It was with a constant-region primer and a V-primer adapter that TCRs were amplified over 20 PCR cycles. TCRdb processed the reads anew with MiXCR; each CDR3 protein has one entry. Here the sample spans tens of thousands of distinct CDR3 sequences, around 30% being singletons. The sequenced sample was PBMCs, obtained before treatment. The receptors here all came from a male donor with gallbladder cancer.

V gene TRBV5-1 combines with J gene TRBJ2-7; no reliable D call. Between the trimmed V and J ends, which lost 2 bases and 1 base, there was a span of 7 bases. The CDR3 has 13 amino acids. CDR1 is SGHRS and CDR2 is YFSETQ in the germline V gene. The CDR3 spells CASSFTDSYEQYF. CDR3 in DNA: TGCGCCAGCAGCTTTACTGATTCCTACGAGCAGTACTTC.

By sample share, this clonotype is medium-sized (0.01 to 0.1%). J is TRBJ1-5 and V is TRBV28; D is uncertain. This CDR3 spans 13 amino acids. With 6 bases removed from V and 5 bases from J, the gap between germline ends came to 11 bases. Germline V gene data show CDR1 as MDHEN and CDR2 as SYDVKM. The DNA of the CDR3 is TGTGCCAGCAGGGGCGGGGTCCATCAGCCCCAGCATTTT. The encoded protein is CASRGGVHQPQHF.

This clonotype came up many times. The chain recombines TRBV12-3 or TRBV12-4 with TRBJ2-3, with 12 bases that match TRBD2. J gave up 4 bases and V 4 bases, and 3 bases lay outside the gene matches. The CDR3 is made up of 15 amino acids. CDR3 region: CASSSLAGGPDTQYF. CDR3 nucleotide sequence: TGTGCCAGCAGTTCGCTAGCGGGGGGGCCAGATACGCAGTATTTT.

V gene TRBV2 combines with J gene TRBJ2-5; D gene ambiguous. V was pared by 7 bases and J by 7 bases, with 13 bases between. The germline V gene has CDR1 SNHLY and CDR2 FYNNEI. CDR3 length equals 12 residues. This CDR3 is CASTEPRGTQYF. The CDR3 nucleotides read TGTGCCAGCACCGAACCCCGAGGGACCCAGTACTTC.

The chain joins TRBV4-3 to TRBJ2-5; 11 bases line up with TRBD2. The CDR3 runs to 17 residues. V lost 1 base to trimming and J lost 8 bases; unmatched junction nucleotides: 12. Germline-derived CDR1 and CDR2 are LGHNA and YSLEER. CDR3 sequence reads: CASSQVATGTSGGTQYF. The CDR3 DNA sequence: TGCGCCAGCAGCCAAGTCGCCACCGGGACTAGCGGAGGAACCCAGTACTTC.

To note about this clonotype: This likely came from a read error, as a far larger clone is one base away. The genes are TRBV5-3 and TRBJ2-5; TRBD2 aligns across 8 bases. TRBV5-3 has ORF status, its function being uncertain. The length of the CDR3 is 14 residues. CDR3 protein: CASTRGGRQETRYF. In DNA form, the CDR3 reads TGTGCCAGCACCCGGGGGGGGAGGCAAGAGACCCGGTACTTC.

At least ten counts were recorded for this clonotype. The V gene is TRBV3-1, the J gene TRBJ2-7; D call uncertain. This CDR3 is 12 amino acids long. Germline V gene lookup returns CDR1 LGHDT and CDR2 YNNKEL (reference sequence). The V end was cut by 0 bases, the J end by 4 bases, with 4 bases between. The chain's CDR3 is CASSQERYEQYF. DNA of the CDR3: TGTGCCAGCAGCCAAGAGCGGTACGAGCAGTACTTC.

By share of the sample, this clonotype is medium-sized. This chain uses TRBV28 with TRBJ1-4; D remains unclear. Germline-derived CDR1 and CDR2 are MDHEN and SYDVKM. V was cut by 7 bases and J by 4 bases, with 4 bases left in between. The CDR3 consists of 11 residues. The CDR3: CASTLNEKLFF. In nucleotides, the CDR3 is TGTGCCAGCACGCTTAATGAAAAACTGTTTTTT. The full variable domain, in which reference TRBV28 and TRBJ1-4 provide the parts outside the CDR3, is DVKVTQSSRYLVKRTGEKVFLECVQDMDHENMFWYRQDPGLGLRLIYFSYDVKMKEKGDIPEGYSVSREKKERFSLILESASTNQTSMYLCASTLNEKLFFGSGTQLSVL.

At least ten counts were recorded for this clonotype. The rearrangement uses TRBV4-1 and TRBJ2-1; D possibly corresponds to TRBD1 (6 bases). In germline, CDR1 is MGHRA, CDR2 YSYEKL. The CDR3 consists of 16 residues. V was cut by 0 bases and J by 2 bases, with 11 bases left in between. The CDR3 DNA reads TGCGCCAGCAGCCAAGATTGGACAGTTCCCTACAATGAGCAGTTCTTC. Encoded protein: CASSQDWTVPYNEQFF.

J is TRBJ2-1 and V is TRBV12-3 or TRBV12-4; 11 positions match TRBD2. The CDR3 has 16 amino acids. V lost 5 bases and J lost 10; bases outside the gene matches: 13. The CDR3, as DNA: TGTGCCAGCAGTCGAAGGAGGGGGGGACTAGCGGCCGAGCAGTTCTTC. Encoded protein: CASSRRRGGLAAEQFF.